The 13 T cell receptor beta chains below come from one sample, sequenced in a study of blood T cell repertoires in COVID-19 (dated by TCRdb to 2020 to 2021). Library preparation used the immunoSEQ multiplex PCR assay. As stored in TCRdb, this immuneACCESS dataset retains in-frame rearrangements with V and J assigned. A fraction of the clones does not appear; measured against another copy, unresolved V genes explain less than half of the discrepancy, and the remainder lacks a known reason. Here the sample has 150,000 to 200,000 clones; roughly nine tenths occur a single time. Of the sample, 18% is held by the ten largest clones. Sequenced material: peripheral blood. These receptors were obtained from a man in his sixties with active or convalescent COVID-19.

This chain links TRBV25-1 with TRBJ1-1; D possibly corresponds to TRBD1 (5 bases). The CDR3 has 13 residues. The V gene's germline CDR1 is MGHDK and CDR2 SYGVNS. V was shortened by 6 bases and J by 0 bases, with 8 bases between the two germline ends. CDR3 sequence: CASRTAMNTEAFF. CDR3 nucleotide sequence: TGTGCCAGCAGGACAGCCATGAACACTGAAGCTTTCTTT.

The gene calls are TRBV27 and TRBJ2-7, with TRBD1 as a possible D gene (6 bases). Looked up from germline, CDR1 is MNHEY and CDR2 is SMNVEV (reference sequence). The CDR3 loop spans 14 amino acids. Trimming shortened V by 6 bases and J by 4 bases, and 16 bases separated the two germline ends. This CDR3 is CASSVRGSWYEQYF. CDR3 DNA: TGTGCCAGCAGCGTAAGGGGGAGCTGGTACGAGCAGTACTTC.

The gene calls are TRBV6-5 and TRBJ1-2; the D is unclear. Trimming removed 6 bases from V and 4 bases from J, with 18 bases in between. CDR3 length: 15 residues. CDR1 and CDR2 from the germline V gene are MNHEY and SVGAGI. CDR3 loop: CASRHPTGSVYGYTF. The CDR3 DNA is TGTGCCAGCAGACATCCCACGGGTTCGGTCTATGGCTACACCTTC.

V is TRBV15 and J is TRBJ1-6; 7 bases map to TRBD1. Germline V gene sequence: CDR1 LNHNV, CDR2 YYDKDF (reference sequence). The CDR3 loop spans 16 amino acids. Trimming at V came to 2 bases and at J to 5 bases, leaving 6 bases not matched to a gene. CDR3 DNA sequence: TGTGCCACCAGCAGAAATTACAGGGGAAATAATTCACCCCTCCACTTT. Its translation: CATSRNYRGNNSPLHF.

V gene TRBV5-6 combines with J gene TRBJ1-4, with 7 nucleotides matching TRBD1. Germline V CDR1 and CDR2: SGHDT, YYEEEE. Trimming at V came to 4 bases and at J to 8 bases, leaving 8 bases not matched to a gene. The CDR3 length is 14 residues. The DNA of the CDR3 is TGTGCCAGCAGCCTACAGGGGAGGCTGGAAAAACTGTTTTTT. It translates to CASSLQGRLEKLFF. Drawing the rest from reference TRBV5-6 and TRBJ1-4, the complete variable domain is DAGVTQSPTHLIKTRGQQVTLRCSPKSGHDTVSWYQQALGQGPQFIFQYYEEEERQRGNFPDRFSGHQFPNYSSELNVNALLLGDSALYLCASSLQGRLEKLFFGSGTQLSVL.

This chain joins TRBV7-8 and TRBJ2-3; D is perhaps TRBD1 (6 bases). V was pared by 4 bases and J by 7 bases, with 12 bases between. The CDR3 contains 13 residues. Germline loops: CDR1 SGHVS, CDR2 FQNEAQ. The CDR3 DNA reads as TGTGCCAGCAGCTCTACAGGGACAAATACGCAGTATTTT. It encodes CASSSTGTNTQYF.

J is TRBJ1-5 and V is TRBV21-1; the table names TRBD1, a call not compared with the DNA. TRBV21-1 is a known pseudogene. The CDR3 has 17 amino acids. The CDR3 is CASSTRWDKASNQPQHF. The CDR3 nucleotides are TGTGCCAGCAGCACTAGATGGGACAAGGCTAGCAATCAGCCCCAGCATTTT.

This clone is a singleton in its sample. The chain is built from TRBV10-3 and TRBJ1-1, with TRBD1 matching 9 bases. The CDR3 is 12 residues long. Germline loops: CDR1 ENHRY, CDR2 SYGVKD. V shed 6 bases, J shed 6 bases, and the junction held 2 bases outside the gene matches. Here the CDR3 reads CAISTGGSEAFF. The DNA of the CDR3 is TGTGCCATCAGCACAGGGGGCTCTGAAGCTTTCTTT.

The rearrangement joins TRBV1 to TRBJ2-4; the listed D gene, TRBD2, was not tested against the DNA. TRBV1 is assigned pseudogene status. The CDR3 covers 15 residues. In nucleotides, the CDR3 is TGCACCAGCAGCACACGCGGGGGGGAAAAAAACATTCAGTACTTC. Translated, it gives CTSSTRGGEKNIQYF.

CDR3 nucleotides: TGTGCCAGCAGTTTCCTAGGGGTGGATGGCTACACCTTC. Encoded protein: CASSFLGVDGYTF. This rearrangement joins TRBV12-3 or TRBV12-4 to TRBJ1-2; possible D gene TRBD1, 5 bases. The CDR3 runs 13 residues. V was pared by 3 bases and J by 6 bases, with 11 bases between.

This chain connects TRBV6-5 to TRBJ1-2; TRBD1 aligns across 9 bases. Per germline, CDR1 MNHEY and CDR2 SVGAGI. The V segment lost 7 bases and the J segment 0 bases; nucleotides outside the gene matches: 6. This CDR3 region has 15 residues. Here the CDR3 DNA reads TGTGCCAGCAAAAATACAGGGGGCGCTAACTATGGCTACACCTTC. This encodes CASKNTGGANYGYTF.

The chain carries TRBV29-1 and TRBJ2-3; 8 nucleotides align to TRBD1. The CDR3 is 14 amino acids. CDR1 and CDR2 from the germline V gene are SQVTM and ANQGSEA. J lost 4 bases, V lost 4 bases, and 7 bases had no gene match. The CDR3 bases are TGCAGCGTTGTCGGACAGGGACGAGCAGATACGCAGTATTTT. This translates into CSVVGQGRADTQYF.

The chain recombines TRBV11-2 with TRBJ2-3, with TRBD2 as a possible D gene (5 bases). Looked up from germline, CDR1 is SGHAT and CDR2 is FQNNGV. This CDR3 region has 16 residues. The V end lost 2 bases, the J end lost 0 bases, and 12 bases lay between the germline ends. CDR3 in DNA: TGTGCCAGCAGCTTACCCCGGACTTCTAGCACAGATACGCAGTATTTT. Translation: CASSLPRTSSTDTQYF.